This TCR beta chain was documented in a study of vaccination and CD4 T cells after COVID-19. Overall study: PCR on nasal swabs identified SARS-CoV-2 in convalescent patients, of whom fewer than ten were mild and one severe.

A word on this clonotype: What it recognizes is unknown.

After removal of 6 bases from V and 5 bases from J, the junction contained 8 bases not matched to a gene. CDR1 DFQATT and CDR2 SNEGSKA come from the germline V gene (reference sequence). There are 14 residues in the CDR3. Scientists ran DNA taken from cultured CD4+ T cells through the Oncomine TCR Beta short-read assay for sequencing. TCRdb re-called the PCR reads with MiXCR, one entry per CDR3 protein. The sample has fewer than 25,000 distinct CDR3 sequences, about 40% seen once; the top ten hold around 12%. Noted treatment: approximately nine-day PBMC culture with coronavirus spike peptide pools or control peptides (ViraFEST assay). Peptide pool stimulation in ViraFEST expanded antigen-specific T cells, whose TCRs were then sequenced.

Material for sequencing was CD4+ T cells from blood, cultured in vitro. The receptor was isolated from a human donor who had recovered from COVID-19. This rearrangement joins TRBV20-1 to TRBJ2-5, with TRBD2 matching over 11 bases. The CDR3 reads CSARSGGARETQYF. DNA for the CDR3: TGCAGTGCCCGTAGCGGGGGGGCCAGGGAGACCCAGTACTTC.